This entry lists 16 T cell receptor beta chains sequenced from one sample in a study of T cells after yellow fever vaccination. TCRdb redid the calling of the 5' RACE reads with MiXCR, one entry per CDR3 protein. The top ten clones hold approximately 19% of a sample with around 310,000 distinct CDR3 sequences, roughly 4.3% of them seen once. This material consisted of PBMCs, taken 15 days after the yellow fever booster vaccination. These receptors came from a young man who received the YFV17D yellow fever vaccine.

The J gene is TRBJ1-1, the V gene TRBV24-1; TRBD1 is a possible D gene (5 bases). The V end lost 4 bases, the J end lost 1 base, and 15 bases lay between the germline ends. CDR1 is KGHDR and CDR2 is SFDVKD in the germline V gene. This CDR3 is 16 amino acids long. CDR3 in DNA: TGTGCCACCAGTGAGCCACCGGGACGGACGAACACTGAAGCTTTCTTT. Translation: CATSEPPGRTNTEAFF.

This clonotype occurred a few times. This rearrangement joins TRBV5-5 to TRBJ1-1; 7 bases fit TRBD1. Germline lookup yields CDR1 SGHKS and CDR2 YYEKEE (reference sequence). The junction had 6 bases not matched to a gene; V was cut back by 0 bases and J by 4 bases. The CDR3 runs to 15 residues. The CDR3 region has the DNA TGTGCCAGCAGCTTGGGTGAGGGGGCCATCACTGAAGCTTTCTTT. It translates to CASSLGEGAITEAFF.

This clonotype was observed at least ten times. J is TRBJ2-3 and V is TRBV7-2; 7 positions match TRBD2. Looked up from germline, CDR1 is SGHTA and CDR2 is FQGNSA. The CDR3 runs 15 residues. V lost 1 base to trimming and J lost 4 bases; unmatched junction nucleotides: 5. CDR3 nucleotide sequence: TGTGCCAGCAGCTTAGTCGGGGGGAGGGCAGATACGCAGTATTTT. Residues: CASSLVGGRADTQYF.

V is TRBV4-2 and J is TRBJ2-2; TRBD2 matches 12 bases. The germline V gene encodes CDR1 LGHNA and CDR2 YNFKEQ. J gave up 1 base and V 1 base, and 4 bases lay outside the gene matches. This CDR3 spans 18 amino acids. In DNA form, the CDR3 reads TGTGCCAGCAGCCAAGCCTCACTAGCGGGGGGGAACACCGGGGAGCTGTTTTTT. Protein sequence: CASSQASLAGGNTGELFF.

This clonotype has just a few counts. This rearrangement joins TRBV4-1 to TRBJ1-5; D not resolved. The CDR3 totals 15 residues. V lost 1 base and J 7 bases, leaving 14 bases between the germline ends. In germline, CDR1 is MGHRA, CDR2 YSYEKL. CDR3 DNA: TGCGCCAGCAGCCAAGGGGTGGCAGGTCGACAGCCCCAGCATTTT. It specifies CASSQGVAGRQPQHF.

This clonotype showed up many times. The chain carries TRBV4-1 and TRBJ1-2, with a possible D match to TRBD1 (6 bases). Per the germline V gene, CDR1 is MGHRA and CDR2 is YSYEKL. The V and J ends lost 3 bases and 8 bases respectively, with 25 bases between them. This CDR3 comprises 17 residues. CDR3: CASSHGGGAEVVSGYTF. Here the CDR3 DNA reads TGCGCCAGCAGCCACGGTGGGGGGGCAGAGGTAGTAAGCGGCTACACCTTC.

The V call is TRBV18, the J call TRBJ1-2; the D gene is possibly TRBD1 (5 bases). The germline CDR1 and CDR2 sequences are KGHSH and LQKENI. V lost 3 bases and J 4 bases, leaving 15 bases between the germline ends. The CDR3 has 15 residues. CDR3 in amino acids: CASSPRGGDVYGYTF. DNA of the CDR3: TGTGCCAGCTCACCTCGAGGAGGGGATGTCTATGGCTACACCTTC.

This clonotype was seen more than once but under ten times. The gene calls are TRBV4-1 and TRBJ2-3, with no clear D. This CDR3 comprises 16 residues. V gave up 5 bases and J gave up 2 bases, with 17 bases separating them. CDR1 is MGHRA, CDR2 YSYEKL, per germline. CDR3 DNA sequence: TGCGCCAGCAGCGAATCACCCGGCGGATCCACAGATACGCAGTATTTT. Its translation: CASSESPGGSTDTQYF.

This clonotype was seen repeatedly, ten times or more. The chain uses TRBV4-2 and TRBJ1-5; 8 bases fit TRBD1. V lost 0 bases to trimming and J lost 7 bases; unmatched junction nucleotides: 2. The CDR3 has 14 amino acids. The germline CDR1 and CDR2 sequences are LGHNA and YNFKEQ. CDR3 coding DNA: TGTGCCAGCAGCCAAGAGCAGGGGGCCCAGCCCCAGCATTTT. This sequence encodes CASSQEQGAQPQHF.

At least ten counts were recorded for this clonotype. The chain couples TRBV7-2 to TRBJ2-3; D unclear. Germline CDR1 SGHTA, CDR2 FQGNSA. The V end was cut by 3 bases, the J end by 4 bases, with 8 bases between. The CDR3 runs 13 residues. This chain's CDR3 is CASSFRFPDTQYF. The CDR3 bases are TGTGCCAGCAGCTTCAGGTTCCCAGATACGCAGTATTTT. Filled out from reference TRBV7-2 and TRBJ2-3, the complete variable domain reads GAGVSQSPSNKVTEKGKDVELRCDPISGHTALYWYRQSLGQGLEFLIYFQGNSAPDKSGLPSDRFSAERTGGSVSTLTIQRTQQEDSAVYLCASSFRFPDTQYFGPGTRLTVL.

At least ten counts were recorded for this clonotype. The chain links TRBV5-1 to TRBJ1-2; D is uncertain. The CDR3 contains 14 residues. Germline V gene sequence: CDR1 SGHRS, CDR2 YFSETQ. V lost 0 bases to trimming and J lost 2 bases, with 8 bases between them. CDR3 amino acids: CASSLVRGNYGYTF. The CDR3 DNA follows: TGCGCCAGCAGCTTGGTTCGGGGAAACTATGGCTACACCTTC.

This clonotype was counted at least ten times. V is TRBV9 and J is TRBJ1-6; possibly TRBD1 for D (6 bases). Germline V gene sequence: CDR1 SGDLS, CDR2 YYNGEE. The CDR3 spans 15 residues. With 3 bases removed from V and 6 bases from J, the gap between germline ends came to 13 bases. CDR3 sequence reads: CASSDGQLINSPLHF. The CDR3 nucleotides read TGTGCCAGCAGCGACGGACAGCTAATTAATTCACCCCTCCACTTT.

This clonotype was counted ten times or more. V is TRBV4-3 and J is TRBJ2-1, with D unclear. Germline CDR1 reads LGHNA; CDR2 reads YSLEER. Between the trimmed V and J ends, which lost 0 bases and 8 bases, there was a span of 14 bases. This CDR3 has 15 residues. The CDR3 DNA reads as TGCGCCAGCAGCCAAGATGCGGCGGCACGGGATGAGCAGTTCTTC. Protein sequence: CASSQDAAARDEQFF.

Ten or more counts support this clonotype. The J gene is TRBJ2-7, the V gene TRBV11-2; D possibly matches TRBD1 or TRBD2 (5 bases each). Trimming took 3 bases from V and 3 from J, leaving 12 bases between them. The CDR3 consists of 14 residues. From germline, CDR1 is SGHAT and CDR2 FQNNGV. CDR3 region: CASSFRDGDYEQYV. For the CDR3, the DNA is TGTGCCAGCAGCTTTAGGGACGGGGACTACGAGCAGTACGTC.

This clonotype occurred a few times. The gene calls are TRBV7-9 and TRBJ2-5; TRBD2 matches at 7 bases. Germline loops: CDR1 SEHNR, CDR2 FQNEAQ (reference sequence). The CDR3 totals 13 residues. The V gene end was trimmed by 3 bases and the J gene end by 9 bases; junction bases not matched to a gene: 7. CDR3 nucleotides: TGTGCCAGCAGCTTCGGACTAGTAGGAGCCCAGTACTTC. Residues: CASSFGLVGAQYF.

The rearrangement links TRBV6-2 or TRBV6-3 to TRBJ2-6; tentatively, D is TRBD1 (5 bases). V was clipped by 5 bases and J by 0 bases, with 14 bases between them. Germline V CDR1 and CDR2: MNHEY, SVGEGT. This CDR3 is 17 amino acids long. The CDR3 DNA reads as TGTGCCAGCAGTCACAGGAGATTCAGCTCTGGGGCCAACGTCCTGACTTTC. This codes for CASSHRRFSSGANVLTF.